This TCR beta chain appears in the sequencing data of a study of control samples from healthy donors and cancer patients. This CDR3 spans 15 amino acids. V was pared by 5 bases and J by 7 bases, with 18 bases between. CDR1 and CDR2 from the germline V gene are MNHEY and SVGAGI. TCRdb keeps only in-frame clones here, not all; method: immunoSEQ multiplex PCR. Of 40,000 to 55,000 clones listed, about 75% are singletons. The chain employs TRBV6-5 and TRBJ2-1; tentatively, D is TRBD2 (5 bases). The sample consisted of formalin-fixed, paraffin-embedded tissue. The source of this sequence is a male donor with melanoma. The CDR3 is CASSPDRASINEQFF. The CDR3 DNA follows: TGTGCCAGCAGTCCAGATCGGGCTAGCATTAATGAGCAGTTCTTC.